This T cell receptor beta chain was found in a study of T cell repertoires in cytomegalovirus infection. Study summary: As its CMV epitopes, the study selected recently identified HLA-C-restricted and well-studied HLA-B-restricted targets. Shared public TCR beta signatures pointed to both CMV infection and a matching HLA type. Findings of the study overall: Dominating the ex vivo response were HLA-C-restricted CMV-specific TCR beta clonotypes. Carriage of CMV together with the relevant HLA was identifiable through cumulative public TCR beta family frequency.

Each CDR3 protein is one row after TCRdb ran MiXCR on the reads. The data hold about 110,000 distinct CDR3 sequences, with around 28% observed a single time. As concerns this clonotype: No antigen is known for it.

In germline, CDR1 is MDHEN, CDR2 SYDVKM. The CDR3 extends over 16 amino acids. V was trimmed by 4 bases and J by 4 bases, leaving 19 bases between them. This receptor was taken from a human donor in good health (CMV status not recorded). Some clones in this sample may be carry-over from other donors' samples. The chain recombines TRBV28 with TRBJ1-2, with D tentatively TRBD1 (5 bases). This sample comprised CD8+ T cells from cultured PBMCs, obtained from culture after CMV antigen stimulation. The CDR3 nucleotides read TGTGCCAGCAGTTCCCTTGTTCCGACAGCTATCTATGGCTACACCTTC. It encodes CASSSLVPTAIYGYTF.